The sample holds one count of the clone carrying this T cell receptor (beta chain). These data belong to a study of blood T cell repertoires in COVID-19. Study in general: Samples of COVID-19 (acute and convalescent) were obtained from the United States, Italy and Spain. PBMCs, B-cell-depleted T cells, or T cells provided the cDNA or gDNA that made up the material.

Methods used by the authors: The authors estimated nucleated cell counts from reference gene primer amplification. Produced via immunoSEQ multiplex PCR; TCRdb's table is partial and in-frame only. V, J and clone size are taken as reported in that table, and D and trimming were inferred from the DNA itself. The table lists approximately 240,000 clones, about 79% of them singletons. Germline V lookup: CDR1 KGHDR, CDR2 SFDVKD. This CDR3 contains 15 residues. The trim removed 4 bases at V and 7 bases at J, leaving 10 bases unmatched. The chain combines TRBV24-1 with TRBJ2-3, with TRBD1 identical over 7 bases. The sequence came from a woman aged 40 to 50 who had recovered from COVID-19. The specimen sequenced was peripheral blood. Here the CDR3 DNA reads TGTGCCACCAGTGACACGACAGGGTTTCTGAATACGCAGTATTTT. This encodes CATSDTTGFLNTQYF.